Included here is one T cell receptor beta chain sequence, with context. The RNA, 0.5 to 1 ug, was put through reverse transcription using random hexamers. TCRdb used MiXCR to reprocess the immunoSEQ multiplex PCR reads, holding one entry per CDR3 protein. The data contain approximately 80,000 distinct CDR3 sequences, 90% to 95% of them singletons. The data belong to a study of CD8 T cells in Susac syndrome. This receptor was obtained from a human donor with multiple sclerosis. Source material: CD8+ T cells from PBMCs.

The CDR3 coding sequence is TGTGCCACCAGTAAGGGGTTGGTGGAGACCCAGTACTTC. Protein product: CATSKGLVETQYF. The rearrangement links TRBV24-1 to TRBJ2-5; a weak D match, TRBD1 (5 bases). This CDR3 spans 13 amino acids. V shed 6 bases and J shed 5 bases, with 12 bases lying between them. Germline CDR1 and CDR2: KGHDR and SFDVKD.